The 31 T cell receptor beta chains in this list originate from one sample, sequenced in a study of T cells in Graves' hyperthyroidism and ophthalmopathy. TCR beta CDR3 region amplification was performed from RNA transcripts. First-round RT-PCR of the TCR CDR3 relied on the HTBI primer set. Via MiXCR, TCRdb re-called the multiplex PCR reads, giving one row per CDR3 protein. The table lists about 380,000 distinct CDR3 sequences, roughly 20% of them singletons, with 35% to 45% in the top ten. The sequenced sample was blood. The origin of the receptors is a young man with Graves' ophthalmopathy.

V usage is TRBV3-1 and J usage is TRBJ2-2; TRBD2 matches at 8 bases. The CDR3 runs to 14 residues. V shed 8 bases, J shed 4 bases, and the junction held 6 bases outside the gene matches. The V gene's germline CDR1 is LGHDT and CDR2 YNNKEL (reference sequence). The CDR3 loop is CASYGGDGTGELFF. The CDR3 nucleotides read TGTGCCAGCTACGGGGGGGACGGCACCGGGGAGCTGTTTTTT.

The chain recombines TRBV7-9 with TRBJ2-7; TRBD1 agrees at 8 bases. This CDR3 spans 14 amino acids. Per germline, CDR1 SEHNR and CDR2 FQNEAQ (reference sequence). The junction had 4 bases not matched to a gene; V was cut back by 5 bases and J by 1 base. The CDR3 DNA follows: TGTGCCAGCAGCGCAACAGGGGGATCCTACGAGCAGTACTTC. Translation: CASSATGGSYEQYF.

This clonotype has a handful of counts. The chain has TRBV7-2 and TRBJ2-5; 8 nucleotides agree with TRBD2. The J segment lost 5 bases and the V segment lost 10 bases, leaving 6 bases of the junction unmatched. Germline V CDR1 and CDR2: SGHTA, FQGNSA. The CDR3 has 12 amino acids. The chain's CDR3 is CATRASGETQYF. The DNA of the CDR3 is TGTGCCACCCGGGCTAGCGGGGAGACCCAGTACTTC.

This clonotype was recorded many times. The chain employs TRBV10-3 and TRBJ1-6; perhaps TRBD1 as D (5 bases). Trimming took 2 bases from V and 7 from J, leaving 9 bases between them. CDR3 length equals 14 residues. Looked up from germline, CDR1 is ENHRY and CDR2 is SYGVKD. CDR3 in DNA: TGTGCCATCAGTGAGGGGACCGACAATTCACCCCTCCACTTT. Its translation is CAISEGTDNSPLHF.

The chain couples TRBV3-1 to TRBJ2-5; D is unresolved. Germline CDR1 reads LGHDT; CDR2 reads YNNKEL (reference sequence). The CDR3 consists of 14 residues. V dropped 4 bases and J dropped 1 base, with 10 bases sitting between them. The CDR3 region is CASSRPASQETQYF. Written as DNA, the CDR3 is TGTGCCAGCAGCCGCCCTGCTAGCCAAGAGACCCAGTACTTC.

This clonotype was observed many times. The chain joins TRBV18 to TRBJ2-3; D uncertain. The V and J ends lost 3 bases and 2 bases respectively, with 9 bases between them. Germline values: CDR1 KGHSH, CDR2 LQKENI. The length of the CDR3 is 14 residues. The CDR3 sequence: CASSPDSLTDTQYF. The CDR3, as DNA: TGTGCCAGCTCACCTGATAGCCTCACAGATACGCAGTATTTT.

This clonotype was recorded at least ten times. The gene calls are TRBV12-3 or TRBV12-4 and TRBJ1-1; possible D gene TRBD1, 5 bases. The CDR3 runs to 13 residues. V lost 9 bases and J 3 bases, leaving 14 bases between the germline ends. The CDR3 bases are TGTGCCAGTTCTATGGGGGGGGACACTGAAGCTTTCTTT. Its translation: CASSMGGDTEAFF.

V is TRBV4-1 and J is TRBJ1-5; tentative D call: TRBD1 (5 bases). The germline V and J ends were trimmed by 1 base and 6 bases, with 19 bases remaining between them. The germline gives CDR1 MGHRA, CDR2 YSYEKL. The CDR3 consists of 17 residues. CDR3 DNA: TGCGCCAGCAGCCAAGTGAAGGGCAGGGTTACGAGTCAGCCCCAGCATTTT. Translated, it gives CASSQVKGRVTSQPQHF.

At least ten counts were recorded for this clonotype. This chain connects TRBV5-8 to TRBJ2-1; possible D gene TRBD2, 5 bases. Trimming removed 2 bases from V and 8 bases from J, with 11 bases in between. This CDR3 comprises 13 residues. Germline CDR1 is SGHTS and CDR2 is YDEGEE. The CDR3 region is CASSFLRADEQFF. The DNA for the CDR3 is TGTGCCAGCAGCTTTCTGAGGGCCGATGAGCAGTTCTTC.

This clonotype came up many times. The chain carries TRBV11-1 and TRBJ2-7; D unresolved. V lost 6 bases to trimming and J lost 7 bases, with 10 bases between them. Germline CDR1 SGHAT, CDR2 FQDESV (reference sequence). The CDR3 loop spans 11 amino acids. In DNA, the CDR3 is TGTGCCAGCAGTTTTCCCGGGGAGCAGTACTTC. Translation: CASSFPGEQYF.

This chain connects TRBV9 to TRBJ1-1; D possibly corresponds to TRBD1 (6 bases). Per germline, CDR1 SGDLS and CDR2 YYNGEE. The V gene lost 7 bases and the J gene lost 0 bases, with 16 bases spanning the gap. The CDR3 length is 15 residues. The CDR3 here is CASRRGGSVNTEAFF. DNA for the CDR3: TGTGCCAGCCGGAGAGGGGGTTCTGTGAACACTGAAGCTTTCTTT.

Many counts were recorded for this clonotype. This sequence joins TRBV3-1 and TRBJ1-5; unclear D gene. With 2 bases removed from V and 2 bases from J, the gap between germline ends came to 7 bases. The CDR3 has 14 amino acids. Germline V CDR1 and CDR2: LGHDT, YNNKEL (reference sequence). The CDR3 protein is CASSQTGGNQPQHF. CDR3 DNA: TGTGCCAGCAGCCAAACCGGCGGCAATCAGCCCCAGCATTTT.

This clonotype was counted many times. The chain combines TRBV18 with TRBJ2-3; D gene ambiguous. Germline V gene sequence: CDR1 KGHSH, CDR2 LQKENI. There are 14 residues in the CDR3. The V end was cut by 0 bases, the J end by 4 bases, with 8 bases between. DNA of the CDR3: TGTGCCAGCTCACCACCGGACCACTCAGATACGCAGTATTTT. This translates into CASSPPDHSDTQYF.

The gene calls are TRBV12-3 or TRBV12-4 and TRBJ1-1, with D possibly TRBD1 on 6 matching bases. Trimming took 10 bases from V and 4 from J, leaving 25 bases between them. CDR3 length: 16 amino acids. CDR3 in DNA: TGTGCCACAAGCAGTCAGGGGCGACTTTTTAGCACTGAAGCTTTCTTT. Its translation is CATSSQGRLFSTEAFF.

This clonotype was observed at least ten times. The chain combines TRBV2 with TRBJ1-4; TRBD1 might be the D (5 bases). Per the germline V gene, CDR1 is SNHLY and CDR2 is FYNNEI. There are 13 residues in the CDR3. V lost 3 bases, J lost 5 bases, and 7 bases lay in between. CDR3 DNA sequence: TGTGCCAGCAGTGAGGGGGTGAATGAAAAACTGTTTTTT. Translation gives CASSEGVNEKLFF.

The CDR3 sequence is CSALRLAGGPNEQFF. In DNA, the CDR3 is TGCAGTGCGCTAAGACTAGCGGGGGGGCCAAATGAGCAGTTCTTC. V gene TRBV20-1 combines with J gene TRBJ2-1, with TRBD2 matching 14 bases. V shed 6 bases, J shed 7 bases, and the junction held 8 bases outside the gene matches. The CDR3 runs 15 residues. Germline V gene data show CDR1 as DFQATT and CDR2 as SNEGSKA (reference sequence).

Many counts were recorded for this clonotype. The chain is built from TRBV20-1 and TRBJ1-5; D gene uncertain. This CDR3 has 10 residues. CDR1 and CDR2 (germline): DFQATT, SNEGSKA (reference sequence). Here the CDR3 reads CKRSNQPQHF. The CDR3 DNA sequence: TGCAAAAGGAGCAATCAGCCCCAGCATTTT.

The J gene is TRBJ1-5, the V gene TRBV7-9; a weak D match, TRBD1 (6 bases). The CDR3 is 15 residues long. V lost 5 bases to trimming and J lost 4 bases, with 15 bases between them. From germline, CDR1 is SEHNR and CDR2 FQNEAQ (reference sequence). Here the CDR3 reads CASSPHGGLNQPQHF. The DNA for the CDR3 is TGTGCCAGCAGCCCCCACGGGGGCTTAAATCAGCCCCAGCATTTT. Looking up the rest from reference TRBV7-9 and TRBJ1-5 gives the full variable domain: DTGVSQNPRHKITKRGQNVTFRCDPISEHNRLYWYRQTLGQGPEFLTYFQNEAQLEKSRLLSDRFSAERPKGSFSTLEIQRTEQGDSAMYLCASSPHGGLNQPQHFGDGTRLSIL.

This clonotype was detected ten times or more. The chain employs TRBV2 and TRBJ2-3, with D maybe TRBD1 (5 bases). The V and J ends lost 6 bases and 0 bases respectively, with 10 bases between them. Germline V gene data show CDR1 as SNHLY and CDR2 as FYNNEI. The CDR3 totals 14 residues. The CDR3 DNA reads as TGTGCCAGCAGGAGGACAACTAGCACAGATACGCAGTATTTT. It translates to CASRRTTSTDTQYF.

This chain joins TRBV9 and TRBJ1-1, with D perhaps matching TRBD1 (6 bases). This CDR3 has 14 amino acids. Trimming stripped 1 base from V and 4 bases from J, with 11 bases between. Germline V gives CDR1 SGDLS, CDR2 YYNGEE. The CDR3 nucleotides are TGTGCCAGCAGCGTAAACAGGGTCAGCACTGAAGCTTTCTTT. Protein: CASSVNRVSTEAFF. The entire variable domain, with the rest obtained from reference TRBV9 and TRBJ1-1, is as follows: DSGVTQTPKHLITATGQRVTLRCSPRSGDLSVYWYQQSLDQGLQFLIQYYNGEERAKGNILERFSAQQFPDLHSELNLSSLELGDSALYFCASSVNRVSTEAFFGQGTRLTVV.

This clonotype was counted ten times or more. The chain recombines TRBV11-2 with TRBJ1-3; no reliable D call. The germline V gene has CDR1 SGHAT and CDR2 FQNNGV. Deletions cut 1 base from V and 1 base from J, with 17 bases between. The CDR3 is 18 amino acids. The CDR3 reads CASSLVVPGLGSGNTIYF. CDR3 DNA: TGTGCCAGCAGCTTAGTGGTTCCAGGTCTTGGGTCTGGAAACACCATATATTTT. The full variable domain, with the rest looked up from reference TRBV11-2 and TRBJ1-3, is EAGVAQSPRYKIIEKRQSVAFWCNPISGHATLYWYQQILGQGPKLLIQFQNNGVVDDSQLPKDRFSAERLKGVDSTLKIQPAKLEDSAVYLCASSLVVPGLGSGNTIYFGEGSWLTVV.

A remark on this clonotype: At one boundary the junction diverges from the germline segment, which might be a read error. The V gene is TRBV5-4, the J gene TRBJ2-1; 8 bases match TRBD1. The CDR3 consists of 14 residues. Germline CDR1 reads SGHNT; CDR2 reads YYREEE (reference sequence). Here the CDR3 reads CANSLVQGANEQFF. CDR3 DNA sequence: TGTGCCAACAGCTTGGTTCAGGGGGCTAATGAGCAGTTCTTC.

This clonotype was counted only a few times. The gene calls are TRBV7-3 and TRBJ2-3; TRBD2 is a possible D gene (7 bases). The germline CDR1 and CDR2 sequences are SGHTA and FQGTGA. CDR3 length: 15 residues. Trimming left V 5 bases short and J 2 bases short, with 14 bases between. In nucleotides, the CDR3 is TGTGCCAGCAGCCGGGGGGCTTCGTACACAGATACGCAGTATTTT. Its translation: CASSRGASYTDTQYF.

This clonotype was observed a few times. V and J are TRBV18 and TRBJ2-3; the D is unclear. The CDR3 has 18 amino acids. With 0 bases removed from V and 2 bases from J, the gap between germline ends came to 18 bases. Germline V gene data show CDR1 as KGHSH and CDR2 as LQKENI. The DNA of the CDR3 is TGTGCCAGCTCACCACCGAGTCAGGCAACCCCTGTCACAGATACGCAGTATTTT. Translated: CASSPPSQATPVTDTQYF.

CDR3 sequence: CASIGVGLNEQFF. CDR3 nucleotide sequence: TGTGCCAGCATCGGGGTGGGCCTCAATGAGCAGTTCTTC. The chain joins TRBV4-2 to TRBJ2-1; tentative D call: TRBD2 (5 bases). The length of the CDR3 is 13 residues. Per germline, CDR1 LGHNA and CDR2 YNFKEQ. V dropped 7 bases and J dropped 6 bases, with 13 bases sitting between them.

There are many counts of this clonotype. This sequence joins TRBV20-1 and TRBJ1-1, with D uncertain. Germline-derived CDR1 and CDR2 are DFQATT and SNEGSKA (reference sequence). The CDR3 spans 13 residues. V dropped 3 bases and J dropped 0 bases, with 8 bases sitting between them. CDR3 nucleotide sequence: TGCAGTGCTAGGAGGCCCATGAACACTGAAGCTTTCTTT. Protein product: CSARRPMNTEAFF.

This clonotype was found many times. The chain recombines TRBV11-2 with TRBJ2-2, with a weak D call TRBD2 (6 bases). V lost 5 bases to trimming and J lost 6 bases, with 10 bases between them. This CDR3 has 13 amino acids. Germline V gene sequence: CDR1 SGHAT, CDR2 FQNNGV. The CDR3 DNA sequence: TGTGCCAGCAGCCGACTAGATCCCGGGGAGCTGTTTTTT. It specifies CASSRLDPGELFF.

This clonotype was counted many times. At one end the junction does not follow the germline gene, possibly because of a read error. The chain is built from TRBV5-1 and TRBJ1-5; D is unresolved. The CDR3 sequence is 15 residues long. Germline assignment: CDR1 SGHRS and CDR2 YFSETQ. In nucleotides, the CDR3 is TGCGCCAGCAGGTTGGCGGATAATAGCAATCAGCCCCAGCATTTT. This encodes CASRLADNSNQPQHF.

This clonotype was seen ten or more times. V and J are TRBV6-6 and TRBJ2-7; D might be TRBD2 (6 bases). Germline assignment: CDR1 MNHNY and CDR2 SVGAGI (reference sequence). This CDR3 has 15 residues. Trimming left V 0 bases short and J 0 bases short, with 9 bases between. CDR3 sequence: CASSYSAGISYEQYF. Here the CDR3 DNA reads TGTGCCAGCAGTTACTCGGCGGGGATCTCCTACGAGCAGTACTTC.

In its sample, this clonotype was seen many times. V usage is TRBV2 and J usage is TRBJ1-1, with no clear D. V gave up 10 bases and J gave up 3 bases, with 15 bases separating them. Germline CDR1 SNHLY, CDR2 FYNNEI. This CDR3 comprises 13 residues. The CDR3, as DNA: TGTGCCACACAGAGAGGTTTTGACACTGAAGCTTTCTTT. Translation: CATQRGFDTEAFF.

The rearrangement uses TRBV6-1 and TRBJ1-1; tentatively, D is TRBD1 (5 bases). V was clipped by 1 base and J by 1 base, with 16 bases between them. The CDR3 is 17 amino acids. In germline, CDR1 is MNHNS, CDR2 SASEGT. The CDR3 DNA is TGTGCCAGCAGTGAAGGGTGGAGGGGAAGAGGGAACACTGAAGCTTTCTTT. It encodes CASSEGWRGRGNTEAFF.